This T cell receptor beta chain originates from a study of blood T cell repertoires in COVID-19. For the study at large: COVID-19 samples collected from the United States, Italy and Spain covered acute and convalescent phases.

Methods used by the authors: For nucleated cells, counts were estimated from reference gene primer amplification. The assay was immunoSEQ multiplex PCR, and TCRdb's table has in-frame clones only and misses some. The V and J calls and the clone size are those of that table, but D and trimming were determined from the DNA. The data show about 150,000 clones, about 80% seen once. This receptor was obtained from a man aged 55 to 69 with acute or convalescent COVID-19. The source material was peripheral blood.

CDR3 protein: CASSRGVGSPLHF. Here the CDR3 DNA reads TGTGCCAGTAGTAGGGGGGTTGGTTCACCCCTCCACTTT. This chain joins TRBV19 and TRBJ1-6; D is perhaps TRBD1 (5 bases). V was pared by 4 bases and J by 9 bases, with 10 bases between. This CDR3 is 13 amino acids long. CDR1 LNHDA and CDR2 SQIVND come from the germline V gene (reference sequence).